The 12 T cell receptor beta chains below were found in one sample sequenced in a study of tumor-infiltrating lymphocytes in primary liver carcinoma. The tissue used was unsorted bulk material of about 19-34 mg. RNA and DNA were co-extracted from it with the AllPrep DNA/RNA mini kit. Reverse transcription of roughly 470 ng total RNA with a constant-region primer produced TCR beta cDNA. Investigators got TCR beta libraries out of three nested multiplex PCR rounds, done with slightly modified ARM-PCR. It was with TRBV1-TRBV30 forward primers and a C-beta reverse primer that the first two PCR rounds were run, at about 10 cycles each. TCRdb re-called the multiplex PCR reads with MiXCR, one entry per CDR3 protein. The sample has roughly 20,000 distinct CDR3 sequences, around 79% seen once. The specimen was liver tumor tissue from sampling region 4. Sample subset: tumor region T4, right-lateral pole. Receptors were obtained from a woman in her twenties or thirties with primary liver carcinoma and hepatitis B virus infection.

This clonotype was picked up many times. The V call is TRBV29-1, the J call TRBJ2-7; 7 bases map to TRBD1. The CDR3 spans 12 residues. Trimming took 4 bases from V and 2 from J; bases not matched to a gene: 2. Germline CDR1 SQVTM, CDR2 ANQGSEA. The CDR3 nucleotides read TGCAGCGTTGGGCAGGGGGCCTACGAGCAGTACTTC. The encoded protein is CSVGQGAYEQYF.

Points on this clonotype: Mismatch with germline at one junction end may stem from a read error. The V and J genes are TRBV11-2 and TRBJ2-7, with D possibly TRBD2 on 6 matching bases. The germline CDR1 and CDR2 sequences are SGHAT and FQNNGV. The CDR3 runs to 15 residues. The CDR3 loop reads CAGSLGVSGSYERYF. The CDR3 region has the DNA TGCGCCGGCAGCTTAGGAGTTAGCGGTTCCTACGAGCGGTACTTC.

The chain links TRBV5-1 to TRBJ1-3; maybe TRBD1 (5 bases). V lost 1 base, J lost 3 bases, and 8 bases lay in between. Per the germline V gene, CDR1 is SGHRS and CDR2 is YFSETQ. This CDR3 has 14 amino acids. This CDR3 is CASSLTGVGNTIYF. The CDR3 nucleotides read TGCGCCAGCAGCTTGACAGGTGTTGGAAACACCATATATTTT.

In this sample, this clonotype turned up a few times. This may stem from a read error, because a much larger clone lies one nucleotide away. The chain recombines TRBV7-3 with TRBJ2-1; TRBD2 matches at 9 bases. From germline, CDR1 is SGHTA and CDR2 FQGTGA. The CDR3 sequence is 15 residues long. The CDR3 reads CAGSLASGTNNEQFF. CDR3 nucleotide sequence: TGTGCCGGCAGCTTGGCTAGCGGGACGAACAATGAGCAGTTCTTC. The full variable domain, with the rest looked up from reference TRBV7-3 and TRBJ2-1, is GAGVSQTPSNKVTEKGKYVELRCDPISGHTALYWYRQSLGQGPEFLIYFQGTGAADDSGLPNDRFFAVRPEGSVSTLKIQRTERGDSAVYLCAGSLASGTNNEQFFGPGTRLTVL.

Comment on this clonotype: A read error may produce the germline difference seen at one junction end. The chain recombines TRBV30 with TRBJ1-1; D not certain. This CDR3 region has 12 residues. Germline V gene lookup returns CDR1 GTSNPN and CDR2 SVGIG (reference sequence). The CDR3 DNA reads TGTGACTGGGAAGGGATGGGAACTGAAGCCTTCTTT. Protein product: CDWEGMGTEAFF.

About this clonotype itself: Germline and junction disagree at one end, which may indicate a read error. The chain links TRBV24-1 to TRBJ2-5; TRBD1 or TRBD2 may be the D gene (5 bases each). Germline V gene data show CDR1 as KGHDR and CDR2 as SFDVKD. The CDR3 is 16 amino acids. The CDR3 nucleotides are TGTGCCACCAGTTATTTCCAAAGAGGGGCTAAAGAGACCCAGTACTTC. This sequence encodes CATSYFQRGAKETQYF.

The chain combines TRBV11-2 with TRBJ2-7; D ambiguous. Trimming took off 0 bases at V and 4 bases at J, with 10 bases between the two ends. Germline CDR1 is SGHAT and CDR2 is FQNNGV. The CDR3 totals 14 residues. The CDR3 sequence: CASSLDLVCYEQYF. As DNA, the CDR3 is TGTGCCAGCAGCTTAGATTTGGTCTGTTACGAGCAGTACTTC.

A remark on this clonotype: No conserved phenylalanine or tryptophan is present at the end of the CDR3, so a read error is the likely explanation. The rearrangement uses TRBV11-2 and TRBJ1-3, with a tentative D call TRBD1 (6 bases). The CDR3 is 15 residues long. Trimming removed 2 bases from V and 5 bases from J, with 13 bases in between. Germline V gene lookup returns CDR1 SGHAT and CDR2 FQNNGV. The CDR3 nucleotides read TGTGCCAGCAGCTTATACAGGGAGGCTAGAAACACCATATATCTT. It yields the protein CASSLYREARNTIYL.

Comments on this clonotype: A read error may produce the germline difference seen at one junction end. The CDR3 region is CASSSFRLAGEDTGEPLF. The CDR3 nucleotides are TGTGCCAGCAGCTCCTTTAGGCTAGCGGGAGAGGACACCGGGGAGCCGCTTTTT. The rearrangement uses TRBV7-8 and TRBJ2-2; 10 bases agree with TRBD2. Germline CDR1 reads SGHVS; CDR2 reads FQNEAQ. CDR3 size: 18 residues. The variable domain in full, with the rest retrieved from reference TRBV7-8 and TRBJ2-2, is GAGVSQSPRYKVAKRGQDVALRCDPISGHVSLFWYQQALGQGPEFLTYFQNEAQLDKSGLPSDRFFAERPEGSVSTLKIQRTQQEDSAVYLCASSSFRLAGEDTGEPLFGEGSRLTVL.

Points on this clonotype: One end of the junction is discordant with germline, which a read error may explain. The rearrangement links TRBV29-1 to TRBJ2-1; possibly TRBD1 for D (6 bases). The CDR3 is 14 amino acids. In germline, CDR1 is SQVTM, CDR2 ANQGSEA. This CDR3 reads CSFATGVSSNEQFF. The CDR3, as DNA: TGCAGCTTCGCGACAGGAGTAAGTTCCAATGAACAGTTCTTC.

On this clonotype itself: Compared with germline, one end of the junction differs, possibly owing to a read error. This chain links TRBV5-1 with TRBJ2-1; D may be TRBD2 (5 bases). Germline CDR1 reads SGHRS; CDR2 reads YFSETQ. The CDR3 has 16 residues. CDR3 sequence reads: CASTPSPDYSYNKHFF. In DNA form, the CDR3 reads TGCGCAAGCACCCCGTCCCCAGACTATTCCTACAATAAGCACTTCTTC.

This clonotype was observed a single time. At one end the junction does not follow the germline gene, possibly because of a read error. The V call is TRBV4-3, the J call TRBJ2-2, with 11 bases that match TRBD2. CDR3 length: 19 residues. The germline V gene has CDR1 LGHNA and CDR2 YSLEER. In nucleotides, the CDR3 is TGCGCCAGCAGCGTACTAGCGGGAGTGCCCCGTTCGAACACCGGGGAGCTGTGTTTC. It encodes CASSVLAGVPRSNTGELCF.